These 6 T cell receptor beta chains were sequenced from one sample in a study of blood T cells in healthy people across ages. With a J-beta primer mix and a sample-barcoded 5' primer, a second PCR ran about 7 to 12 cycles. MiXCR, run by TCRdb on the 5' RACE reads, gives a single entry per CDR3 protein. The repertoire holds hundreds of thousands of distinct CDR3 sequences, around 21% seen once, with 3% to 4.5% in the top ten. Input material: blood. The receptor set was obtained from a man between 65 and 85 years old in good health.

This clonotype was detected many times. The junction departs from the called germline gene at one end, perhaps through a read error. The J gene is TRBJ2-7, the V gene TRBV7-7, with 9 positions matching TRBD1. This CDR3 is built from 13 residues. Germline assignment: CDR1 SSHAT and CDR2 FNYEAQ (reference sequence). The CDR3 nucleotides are TGTGCTAGCAGCTCGGACAGGGGTGGCGAGCAGTACTTC. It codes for CASSSDRGGEQYF.

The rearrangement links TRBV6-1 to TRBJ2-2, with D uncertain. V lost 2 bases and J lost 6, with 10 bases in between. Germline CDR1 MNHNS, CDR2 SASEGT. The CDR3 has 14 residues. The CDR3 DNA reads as TGTGCCAGCAGTGAATCCCCTGAGTCCGGGGAGCTGTTTTTT. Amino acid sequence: CASSESPESGELFF.

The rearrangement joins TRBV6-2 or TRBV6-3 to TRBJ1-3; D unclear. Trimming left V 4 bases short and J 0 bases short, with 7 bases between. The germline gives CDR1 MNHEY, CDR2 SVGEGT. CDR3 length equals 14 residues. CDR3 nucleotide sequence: TGTGCCAGCAGTTCCGGCGACTCTGGAAACACCATATATTTT. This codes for CASSSGDSGNTIYF.

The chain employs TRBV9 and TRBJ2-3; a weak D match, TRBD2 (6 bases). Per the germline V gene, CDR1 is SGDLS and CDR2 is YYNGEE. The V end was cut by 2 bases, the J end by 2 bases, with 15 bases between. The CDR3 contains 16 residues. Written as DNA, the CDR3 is TGTGCCAGCAGCGTCGGGGTAGCGGATGTCACAGATACGCAGTATTTT. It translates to CASSVGVADVTDTQYF.

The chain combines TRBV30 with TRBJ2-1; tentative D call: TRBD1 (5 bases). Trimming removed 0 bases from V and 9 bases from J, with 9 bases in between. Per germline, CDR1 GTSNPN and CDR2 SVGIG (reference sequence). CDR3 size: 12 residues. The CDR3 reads CAWSVQVSEQFF. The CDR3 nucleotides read TGTGCCTGGAGTGTACAGGTCAGTGAGCAGTTCTTC.

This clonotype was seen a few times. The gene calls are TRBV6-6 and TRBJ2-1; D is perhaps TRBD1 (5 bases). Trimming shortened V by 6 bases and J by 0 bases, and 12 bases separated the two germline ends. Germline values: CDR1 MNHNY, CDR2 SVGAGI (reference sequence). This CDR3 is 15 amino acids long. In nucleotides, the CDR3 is TGTGCCAGCAGGCCCGACAGCTACTCCTACAATGAGCAGTTCTTC. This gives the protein CASRPDSYSYNEQFF.